These 14 T cell receptor beta chains came from one sample sequenced in a study of early T cells in non-severe SARS-CoV-2 infection. Using its own MiXCR run on the 5' RACE reads, TCRdb lists one record per CDR3 protein. The repertoire holds fewer than 120,000 distinct CDR3 sequences, with around 12% as singletons. The input for sequencing was whole blood, taken at baseline. All receptors come from an adult who was a healthcare worker with PCR-confirmed SARS-CoV-2 infection or an uninfected control (not recorded which).

This clonotype appeared a few times. The chain carries TRBV5-1 and TRBJ2-7; 7 nucleotides line up with TRBD1. The CDR3 extends over 14 amino acids. Germline-derived CDR1 and CDR2 are SGHRS and YFSETQ. V was pared by 5 bases and J by 2 bases, with 7 bases of the junction left unmatched. The CDR3 bases are TGCGCCAGCAGTGGACAGGACCTTCCCTACGAGCAGTACTTC. Protein sequence: CASSGQDLPYEQYF.

This clonotype was detected only a few times. The chain combines TRBV7-2 with TRBJ1-6, with 8 bases that match TRBD1. This CDR3 comprises 13 residues. J lost 10 bases, V lost 5 bases, and 4 bases had no gene match. Germline loops: CDR1 SGHTA, CDR2 FQGNSA. CDR3 sequence (DNA): TGTGCCAGCAGCGTGGACAGGGAATCACCCCTCCACTTT. Amino acid sequence: CASSVDRESPLHF.

This clonotype was seen a handful of times. V and J are TRBV25-1 and TRBJ1-1; D remains ambiguous. CDR1 and CDR2 from the germline V gene are MGHDK and SYGVNS. Trimming left V 8 bases short and J 4 bases short, with 14 bases between. CDR3 length equals 13 residues. CDR3 DNA sequence: TGTGCCAGCTCATGGAATCGGGGCACTGAAGCTTTCTTT. Translated, it gives CASSWNRGTEAFF.

This clonotype was counted ten times or more. This chain joins TRBV3-1 and TRBJ1-1, with 11 bases aligning to TRBD1. CDR1 is LGHDT and CDR2 is YNNKEL in the germline V gene (reference sequence). This CDR3 spans 14 amino acids. The junction had 0 bases not matched to a gene; V was cut back by 4 bases and J by 2 bases. CDR3 protein: CASSRTGGNTEAFF. Written as DNA, the CDR3 is TGTGCCAGCAGCCGGACAGGGGGCAACACTGAAGCTTTCTTT.

The chain recombines TRBV7-2 with TRBJ2-1; D call uncertain. The V end was cut by 5 bases, the J end by 8 bases, with 10 bases between. The CDR3 extends over 12 amino acids. Germline CDR1 and CDR2: SGHTA and FQGNSA. In DNA form, the CDR3 reads TGTGCCAGCAGCCCGTCCCGGGATGAGCAGTTCTTC. Amino acid sequence: CASSPSRDEQFF.

The rearrangement links TRBV6-1 to TRBJ2-1; no definite D call. The CDR3 totals 11 residues. Germline V lookup: CDR1 MNHNS, CDR2 SASEGT. With 0 bases removed from V and 12 bases from J, the gap between germline ends came to 6 bases. The CDR3 is CASSEALGQFF. Written as DNA, the CDR3 is TGTGCCAGCAGTGAAGCTCTAGGGCAGTTCTTC.

This clonotype was picked up a small number of times. This chain connects TRBV9 to TRBJ2-1; D is possibly TRBD1 or TRBD2 (5 bases each). Germline-derived CDR1 and CDR2 are SGDLS and YYNGEE. The ends were cut back, 1 base at V and 3 bases at J, with 11 bases in the middle. The CDR3 loop spans 15 amino acids. The CDR3 region has the DNA TGTGCCAGCAGCGTATCAGGGAGTCGCTACAATGAGCAGTTCTTC. It is translated as CASSVSGSRYNEQFF.

The V gene is TRBV2, the J gene TRBJ1-4; D is uncertain. Germline CDR1 reads SNHLY; CDR2 reads FYNNEI. The CDR3 is 15 residues long. Deletions cut 7 bases from V and 7 bases from J, with 19 bases between. This chain's CDR3 is CASTPGGDGVEKLFF. In nucleotides, the CDR3 is TGTGCCAGCACCCCCGGCGGCGACGGGGTTGAAAAACTGTTTTTT. The full variable domain, in which reference TRBV2 and TRBJ1-4 provide the parts outside the CDR3, is EPEVTQTPSHQVTQMGQEVILRCVPISNHLYFYWYRQILGQKVEFLVSFYNNEISEKSEIFDDQFSVERPDGSNFTLKIRSTKLEDSAMYFCASTPGGDGVEKLFFGSGTQLSVL.

The V gene is TRBV4-1, the J gene TRBJ1-2; D may be TRBD1 (5 bases). V lost 1 base, J lost 5 bases, and 14 bases lay in between. Germline V gives CDR1 MGHRA, CDR2 YSYEKL. The CDR3 is made up of 15 amino acids. This CDR3 is CASSQVGRRKYGYTF. The CDR3 nucleotides are TGCGCCAGCAGCCAAGTGGGACGGAGAAAGTATGGCTACACCTTC.

This clonotype showed up just a few times. The rearrangement joins TRBV20-1 to TRBJ2-1, with TRBD1 identical over 7 bases. The V segment lost 3 bases and the J segment 8 bases; nucleotides outside the gene matches: 7. There are 13 residues in the CDR3. The germline V gene has CDR1 DFQATT and CDR2 SNEGSKA (reference sequence). The CDR3 loop reads CSASKGGNDEQFF. CDR3 nucleotide sequence: TGCAGTGCTAGTAAAGGGGGCAACGATGAGCAGTTCTTC.

The rearrangement uses TRBV20-1 and TRBJ2-5, with TRBD1 matching 7 bases. Germline V lookup: CDR1 DFQATT, CDR2 SNEGSKA (reference sequence). V lost 6 bases and J lost 6; bases outside the gene matches: 10. CDR3 length: 13 amino acids. The CDR3 sequence: CSAPHDRVKTQYF. DNA for the CDR3: TGCAGTGCCCCGCATGACAGGGTTAAGACCCAGTACTTC.

This clonotype has a handful of counts. The V and J genes are TRBV20-1 and TRBJ2-5; 8 nucleotides line up with TRBD2. With 7 bases clipped from V and 5 bases from J, the junction kept 6 bases outside the gene matches. The CDR3 is 12 residues long. Germline CDR1 DFQATT, CDR2 SNEGSKA (reference sequence). CDR3 in DNA: TGCAGTGGTAGCGGGGCGGGGGAGACCCAGTACTTC. This codes for CSGSGAGETQYF.

This clonotype was counted only a few times. The V gene is TRBV4-1, the J gene TRBJ2-3; maybe TRBD1 (6 bases). This CDR3 is 18 amino acids long. V was clipped by 4 bases and J by 6 bases, with 26 bases between them. Per germline, CDR1 MGHRA and CDR2 YSYEKL. CDR3 in DNA: TGCGCCAGCAGCCGCCCGACACTCGGTGGGGGCAGCGTGGATACGCAGTATTTT. Protein sequence: CASSRPTLGGGSVDTQYF.

This chain joins TRBV20-1 and TRBJ2-5, with D uncertain. V gave up 0 bases and J gave up 2 bases, with 13 bases separating them. Germline CDR1 is DFQATT and CDR2 is SNEGSKA (reference sequence). CDR3 length equals 15 residues. CDR3 sequence reads: CSARDVLGRQETQYF. Written as DNA, the CDR3 is TGCAGTGCTAGAGATGTTTTAGGTCGTCAAGAGACCCAGTACTTC.